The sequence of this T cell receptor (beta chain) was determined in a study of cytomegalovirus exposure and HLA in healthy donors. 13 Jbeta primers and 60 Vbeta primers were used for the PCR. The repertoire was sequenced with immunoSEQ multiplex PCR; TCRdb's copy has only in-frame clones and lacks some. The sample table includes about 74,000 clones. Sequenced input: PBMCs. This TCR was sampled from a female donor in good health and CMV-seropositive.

CDR3 sequence (DNA): TGTGCCAGCAGGTGGGGGGGGCTTCAGCCCCAGCATTTT. This encodes CASRWGGLQPQHF. The chain has TRBV6-1 and TRBJ1-5; D may be TRBD1 (6 bases). Trimming removed 6 bases from V and 6 bases from J, with 12 bases in between. Germline CDR1 and CDR2: MNHNS and SASEGT. The CDR3 spans 13 residues.